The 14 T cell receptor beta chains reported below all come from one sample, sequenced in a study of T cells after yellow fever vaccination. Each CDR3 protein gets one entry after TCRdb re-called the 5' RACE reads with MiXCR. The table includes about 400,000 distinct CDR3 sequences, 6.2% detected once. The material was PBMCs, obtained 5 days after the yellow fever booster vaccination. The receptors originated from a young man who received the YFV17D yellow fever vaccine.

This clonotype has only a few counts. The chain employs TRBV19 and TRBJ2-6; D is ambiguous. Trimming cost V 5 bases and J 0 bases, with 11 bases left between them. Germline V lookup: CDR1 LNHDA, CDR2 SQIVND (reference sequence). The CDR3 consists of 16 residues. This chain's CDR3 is CASSHEFRSGANVLTF. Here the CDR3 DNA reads TGTGCCAGTAGTCACGAGTTCCGCTCTGGGGCCAACGTCCTGACTTTC.

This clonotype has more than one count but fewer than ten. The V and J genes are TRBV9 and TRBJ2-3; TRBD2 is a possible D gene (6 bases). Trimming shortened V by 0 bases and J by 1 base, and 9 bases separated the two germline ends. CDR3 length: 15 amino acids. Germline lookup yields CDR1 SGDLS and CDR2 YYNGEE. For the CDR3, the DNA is TGTGCCAGCAGCGTAGGGACTATCGGCACAGATACGCAGTATTTT. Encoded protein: CASSVGTIGTDTQYF.

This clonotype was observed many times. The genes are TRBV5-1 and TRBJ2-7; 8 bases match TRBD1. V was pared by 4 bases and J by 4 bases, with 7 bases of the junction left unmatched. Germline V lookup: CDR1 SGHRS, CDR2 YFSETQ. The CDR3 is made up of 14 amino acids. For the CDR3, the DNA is TGCGCCAGCAGCGCCGACAGGGGCTGGTACGAGCAGTACTTC. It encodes CASSADRGWYEQYF.

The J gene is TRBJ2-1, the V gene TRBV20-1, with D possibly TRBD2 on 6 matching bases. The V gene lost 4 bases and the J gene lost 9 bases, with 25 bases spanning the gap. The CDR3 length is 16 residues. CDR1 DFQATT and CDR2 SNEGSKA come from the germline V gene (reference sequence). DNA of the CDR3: TGCAGTGCTACCAAAGTGGGAGGCGGGGCGACGGGTGAGCAGTTCTTC. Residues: CSATKVGGGATGEQFF.

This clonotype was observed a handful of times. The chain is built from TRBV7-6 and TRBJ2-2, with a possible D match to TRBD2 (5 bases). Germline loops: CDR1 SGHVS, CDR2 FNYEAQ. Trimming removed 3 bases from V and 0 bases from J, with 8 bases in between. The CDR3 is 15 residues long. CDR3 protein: CASSLGEPNTGELFF. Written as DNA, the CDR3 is TGTGCCAGCAGCTTGGGAGAACCGAACACCGGGGAGCTGTTTTTT.

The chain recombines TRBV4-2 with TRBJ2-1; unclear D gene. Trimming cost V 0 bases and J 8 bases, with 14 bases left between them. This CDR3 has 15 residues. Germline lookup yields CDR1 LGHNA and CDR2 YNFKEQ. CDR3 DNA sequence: TGTGCCAGCAGCCAAGAGTTGGGCCATGGGGATGAGCAGTTCTTC. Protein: CASSQELGHGDEQFF.

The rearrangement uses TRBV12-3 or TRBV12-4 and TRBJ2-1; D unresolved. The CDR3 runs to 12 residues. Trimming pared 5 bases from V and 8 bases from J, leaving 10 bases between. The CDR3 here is CASSLRVDEQFF. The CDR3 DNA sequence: TGTGCCAGCAGTCTTAGAGTCGATGAGCAGTTCTTC.

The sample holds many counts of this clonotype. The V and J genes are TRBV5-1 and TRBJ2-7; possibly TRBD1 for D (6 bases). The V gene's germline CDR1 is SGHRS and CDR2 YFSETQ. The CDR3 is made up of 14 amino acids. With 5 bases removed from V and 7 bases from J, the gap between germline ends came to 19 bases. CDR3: CASRPGDSRPEQYF. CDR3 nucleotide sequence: TGCGCCAGCAGGCCAGGGGATTCCAGGCCGGAGCAGTACTTC.

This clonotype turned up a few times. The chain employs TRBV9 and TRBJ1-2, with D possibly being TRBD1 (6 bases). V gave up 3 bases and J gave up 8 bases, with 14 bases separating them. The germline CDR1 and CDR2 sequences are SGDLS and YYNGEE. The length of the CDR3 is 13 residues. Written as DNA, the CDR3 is TGTGCCAGCAGCGCCCCCCGTCAGGGGGGCTACACCTTC. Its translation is CASSAPRQGGYTF.

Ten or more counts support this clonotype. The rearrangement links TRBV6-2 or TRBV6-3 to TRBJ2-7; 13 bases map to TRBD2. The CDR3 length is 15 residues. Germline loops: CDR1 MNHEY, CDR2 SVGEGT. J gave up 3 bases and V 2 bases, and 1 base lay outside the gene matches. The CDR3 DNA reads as TGTGCCAGCAGTTACGGGACTAGCGGGATCTACGAGCAGTACTTC. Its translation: CASSYGTSGIYEQYF.

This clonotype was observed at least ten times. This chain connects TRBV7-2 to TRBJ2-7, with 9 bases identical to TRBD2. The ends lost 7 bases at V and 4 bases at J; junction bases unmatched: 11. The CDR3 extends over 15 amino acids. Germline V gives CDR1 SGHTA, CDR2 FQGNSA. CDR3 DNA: TGTGCCAGCACCGCGGGGGGGAGGACTAGTTACGAGCAGTACTTC. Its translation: CASTAGGRTSYEQYF. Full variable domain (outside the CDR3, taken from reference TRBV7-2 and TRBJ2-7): GAGVSQSPSNKVTEKGKDVELRCDPISGHTALYWYRQSLGQGLEFLIYFQGNSAPDKSGLPSDRFSAERTGGSVSTLTIQRTQQEDSAVYLCASTAGGRTSYEQYFGPGTRLTVT.

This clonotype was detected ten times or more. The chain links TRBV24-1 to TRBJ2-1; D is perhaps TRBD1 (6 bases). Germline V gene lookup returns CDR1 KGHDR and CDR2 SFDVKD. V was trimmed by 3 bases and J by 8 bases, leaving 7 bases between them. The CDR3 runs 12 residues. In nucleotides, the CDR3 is TGTGCCACCAGTGATCAGGGGCATGAGCAGTTCTTC. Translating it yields CATSDQGHEQFF.

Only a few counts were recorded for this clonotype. CDR3 sequence (DNA): TGTGCCAGCTCACCATCGTGGGGGGGAGAGACCCAGTACTTC. The encoded protein is CASSPSWGGETQYF. This sequence joins TRBV18 and TRBJ2-5, with 7 bases that match TRBD2. The CDR3 extends over 14 amino acids. V was pared by 2 bases and J by 4 bases, with 4 bases of the junction left unmatched. Germline CDR1 and CDR2: KGHSH and LQKENI.

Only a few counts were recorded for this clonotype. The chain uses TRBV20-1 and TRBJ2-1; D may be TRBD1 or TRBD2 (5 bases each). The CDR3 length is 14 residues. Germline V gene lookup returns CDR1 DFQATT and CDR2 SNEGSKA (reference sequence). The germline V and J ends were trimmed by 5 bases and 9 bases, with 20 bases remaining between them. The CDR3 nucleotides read TGCAGTGCTCAAACTCCCCTGGGGGTATTTGAGCAGTTCTTC. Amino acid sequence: CSAQTPLGVFEQFF.